This T cell receptor beta chain appears in the sequencing data of a study of cytomegalovirus exposure and HLA in healthy donors (dated by TCRdb to 2016 to 2017). With respect to the entire study: An earlier analysis of roughly 630 of the donors reported 276 Gb of sequence data and 117 million unique TCR beta sequences from about 179 million T cells. Across about 370 genotyped donors of the cohort, an average of about 200,000 unique TCR beta nucleotide sequences per donor were sequenced, and approximately 17% of those sequences were non-productive. The study combined high-throughput TCR immunosequencing, statistical association of individual TCRs with disease status, and machine learning to predict cytomegalovirus infection status. About five DR-DQ haplotypes were treated as single units for association and clustering because of strong linkage in the cohort. HLA typing covered class I and class II loci at four-digit resolution. A later genetic analysis took genome-wide SNP genotypes for about 65% of the 666 donors and used that subset as a discovery cohort. The T cell repertoires of 666 subjects were profiled by immunosequencing and related to cytomegalovirus serostatus. The genetic ancestry cluster associated with self-reported Caucasian donors included roughly four fifths of the 350 to 500 genotyped donors. Roughly 300 gigabases of sequencing data and tens of millions of unique TCR sequences were included in an early release covering about 700 HLA-typed donors. Along with the approximately 700-subject first cohort, a separate validation cohort of about 110 different subjects was used. Donor age, sex, ethnicity and CMV serostatus were compiled alongside the repertoire data. In the later analysis, no new phenotypic data were used to find candidate immune exposures; instead, reliance was placed on TCR beta sequences and their occurrence across donors. Every repertoire in the discovery cohort had been generated on one and the same sequencing platform. The study aimed to test whether signatures of past pathogen exposure could be identified by cataloging public T cell receptors. To decide whether each TCR beta V gene segment behaved as functional or pseudogenic, an earlier analysis of 587 of the donors relied on high-throughput TCR beta sequencing. To study patterns of TCR occurrence, a later analysis re-analyzed previously published TCR beta repertoires from 550 to 800 donors and added high-resolution HLA genotyping. The number of typed donors differed by locus: 629-630 for A, B, C, DRB1 and DQB1; some 500 for DQA1; about 600 for DPA1; and about 450 for DPB1. Here is what the overall study found, with its caveats: This cohort had only TCR beta chains sequenced, and the lack of alpha or paired-chain data limited which features could be detected. Immune exposure information for the cohort was limited to CMV serostatus. The classifier was reported to diagnose cytomegalovirus status with high specificity and sensitivity in both the original and validation cohorts. When HLA alleles, especially DR and DQ, strongly co-occurred, attributing TCR associations to individual alleles was difficult. In an earlier analysis of 587 of the donors, most TCR beta V segments appeared in productive rearrangements about 90% or about 30% of the time, broadly matching IMGT annotations. A later analysis associated about 17,000 TCR beta sequences with specific HLA alleles at a false discovery rate of 0.05. In a later analysis, several top co-occurrence clusters were reported to appear linked to parvovirus B19, influenza, CMV and Epstein-Barr virus. The study listed 164 TCR beta chains as associated with cytomegalovirus. Most TCR sequences were observed very rarely across donors, whereas some public TCRs were present in many individuals. It was suggested by the authors that the approach could potentially be generalized to other disease states and immunological phenotypes. Around 16 rarely observed V segments, including chromosome 9 orphons, were excluded from the earlier analysis of about 610 of the donors because counts were too low. Presence/absence analyses assumed roughly uniform sequencing depth across donors, an assumption that may not hold. In vitro tests confirmed that a few of the cytomegalovirus-associated TCR beta chains recognize cytomegalovirus antigens. A cluster of highly shared sequence variants was judged likely to represent a technical artifact of the sequencing pipeline. In a later genetic analysis, a missense DCLRE1C variant was associated with V-gene and J-gene trimming of TCR beta chains, and the association was replicated in an independent cohort. Correlated functional status among segregating V segments might be attributable to linkage disequilibrium, but an unknown experimental factor could not be ruled out. In a later genetic analysis, fewer N-insertions in productive TCRs were reported among donors in an Asian-associated ancestry cluster than the roughly 700-donor mean. HLA typing was unavailable for some donors at each locus, so association tests used only the typed subset. Most CMV-associated TCR beta chains appeared to be HLA-restricted in a later analysis, and the HLA associations seemed to be driven largely by CMV exposure. A further reported finding was that TCR beta sequences accurately predicted the HLA-A and HLA-B alleles for most subjects in the first cohort. In a later analysis, HLA-associated TCR beta chains showed more clonal expansion and lower generation probabilities than non-associated chains that were equally common. Some IMGT-functional V segments, including TRBV6-2 and TRBV6-3, could not be told apart with the 87-base-pair reads, so those segments were excluded. According to a later analysis, TCR association rates differed among HLA loci, with DRB1 alleles showing the most associated TCRs and HLA-C alleles showing the fewest.

The cohort consisted of hundreds of healthy bone marrow donors. Cohort members were all nominally healthy when sampled, although unrecorded immune exposures were likely present. The donor tested CMV seronegative, placing the donor among the 350 to 400 seronegative members of the cohort. Every donor gave a peripheral blood sample, and the peripheral blood mononuclear cells from that sample were used for TCR beta sequencing. Genomic DNA was extracted from the blood cell samples with the Qiagen DNeasy Blood Extraction Kit. This clone was observed a few times. Its antigen is unknown. No base qualities exist here, and no much larger clone lies one base off it. The library was obtained by the immunoSEQ multiplex PCR assay. For the multiplex PCR, a mixture combining 60 forward primers for TCR Vbeta segments and 13 reverse primers for TCR Jbeta segments was used. Amplification of the CDR3 region of rearranged TCR beta genes was performed with a multiplex PCR assay on genomic DNA. Amplified TCR beta libraries were sequenced as 87-base-pair reads on the Illumina HiSeq System. From the authors' description of their analysis: In a later analysis, tens of millions of unique TCR beta chains were counted across the 666 repertoires, and about 10 million of these chains were shared by at least two donors. Raw reads were error-corrected and collapsed into unique sequences with a nearest-neighbor algorithm that merged closely related sequences to remove PCR and sequencing errors. To assign V, D and J gene segments, CDR3 sequences were aligned to IMGT reference sequences. For a sequence to be retained, a match of at least six nucleotides was required to both a V gene segment and a J gene segment. A rearrangement was called productive if the CDR3 had no stop codons and remained in frame with V and J, and every other rearrangement was called non-productive. CDR3 was defined according to IMGT convention as the region running from the second conserved V-encoded cysteine to the conserved J-encoded phenylalanine. The earlier analysis of 500 to 600 of the donors excluded sequences that lacked an unambiguous match to a single V gene segment. In an earlier analysis of approximately 500 of the donors, a V segment was called functional when productive rearrangements were above 56.7%, and segregating when the standard deviation between donors exceeded 5%. A statistical classification framework was built to diagnose cytomegalovirus status from the catalog of TCR beta chain sequences. A later analysis assigned V and J genes by comparing TCR nucleotide sequences with IMGT/GENE-DB human TR gene sequences. A later analysis assigned CDR3 sequences and most-parsimonious VDJ recombination scenarios with the TCRdist pipeline. In a later analysis, each TCR beta chain was defined by its CDR3 amino acid sequence together with its V-gene family, and reads lacking a unique V-gene family were excluded. A later analysis removed 550 to 650 highly shared, low-generation-probability nucleotide sequences to deal with suspected cross-contamination and a sequencing artifact. For each public chain, a later analysis derived a clonal expansion index from normalized ranks of inferred template counts within each repertoire. In a later analysis, generation probabilities were computed with a VDJ recombination model fitted to out-of-frame rearrangements, and the resulting probabilities were checked against IGoR. In a later analysis, TCR-TCR, TCR-HLA and TCR-CMV co-occurrence was scored with hypergeometric tests, and a repertoire-size bias correction was applied to TCR pairs. False discovery rates were estimated in a later analysis by permuting HLA or CMV assignments 20 times. In a later analysis, co-occurring TCRs were grouped with DBSCAN, and TCRdist sequence similarity was added when clustering was performed within HLA-allele-positive subsets. Repertoires with fewer than 30,000 or more than 120,000 public chains, plus five repertoires with anomalous nucleotide sharing, were excluded from co-occurrence clustering. In TCRdb, the immuneACCESS table is reduced to in-frame sequences with V and J assigned. These tables do not hold every clone; where another copy was compared, an unresolved V gene accounts for under half, and the others remain unexplained. V, J and clone size are those of that table, while D and trimming were read from the DNA. The sample table contains 85,000 to 95,000 clones; only one count was recorded for 6% to 9% of them. The ten largest clones represent approximately 2.4% of the sample.

The V end loses 3 bases and the J end loses 9 bases, and a stretch of 12 bases separates them. CDR1 is given as SNHLY and CDR2 as FYNNEI, both from the germline V gene. Counted from cysteine to phenylalanine, this CDR3 has 12 amino acids. Left in the record is the CDR3 DNA by itself, 36 bases read in frame from the first base. Rearrangement joined TRBV2 to TRBJ2-7; the D segment could be TRBD1, given 6 matching bases. Sequencing was performed on PBMCs. This receptor was identified in a man aged 45-65 years in good health and CMV-seronegative. The CDR3 reads as follows: CASSERVRGQYF. The DNA reads TGTGCCAGCAGTGAGAGGGTCAGGGGGCAGTACTTC.